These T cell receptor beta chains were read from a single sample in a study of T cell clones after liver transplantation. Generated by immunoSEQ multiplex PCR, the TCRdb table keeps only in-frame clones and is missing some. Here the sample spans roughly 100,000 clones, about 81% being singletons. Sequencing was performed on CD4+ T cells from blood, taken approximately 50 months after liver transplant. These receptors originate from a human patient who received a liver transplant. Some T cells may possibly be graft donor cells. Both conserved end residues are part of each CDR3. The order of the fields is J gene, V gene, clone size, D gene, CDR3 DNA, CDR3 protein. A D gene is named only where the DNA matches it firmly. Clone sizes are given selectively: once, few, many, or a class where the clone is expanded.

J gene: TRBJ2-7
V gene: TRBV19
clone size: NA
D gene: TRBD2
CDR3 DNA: TGTGCCAGTAGTATGAGAACTAGCGGTTTATACGAGCAGTACTTC
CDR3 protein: CASSMRTSGLYEQYF

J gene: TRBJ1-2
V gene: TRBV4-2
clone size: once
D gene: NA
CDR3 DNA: TGTGCCAGCAGCCAACCCTGGGACGTAACTAACTATGGCTACACCTTC
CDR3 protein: CASSQPWDVTNYGYTF

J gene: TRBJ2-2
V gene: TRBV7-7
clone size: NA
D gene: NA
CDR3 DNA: TGTGCCAGCAGCTTGGCCCCGTGGCAGGGGTCCGGGGAGCTGTTTTTT
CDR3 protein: CASSLAPWQGSGELFF

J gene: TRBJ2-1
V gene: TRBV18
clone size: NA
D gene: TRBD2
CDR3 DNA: TGTGCCAGCTCACCAGCTAGCGGGGGGAACTACAATGAGCAGTTCTTC
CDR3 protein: CASSPASGGNYNEQFF

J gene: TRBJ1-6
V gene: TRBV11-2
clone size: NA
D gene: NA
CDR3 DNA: TGTGCCAGCAGCCTAGGCAAAACAGCTCGGGCACCCCTCCACTTT
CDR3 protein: CASSLGKTARAPLHF

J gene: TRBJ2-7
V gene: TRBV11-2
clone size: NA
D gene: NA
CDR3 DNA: TGTGCCAGCAGCTTAGGACGGTCTGCCTCCTACGAGCAGTACTTC
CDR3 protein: CASSLGRSASYEQYF

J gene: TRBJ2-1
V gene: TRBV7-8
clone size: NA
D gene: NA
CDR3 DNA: TGTGCCAGCAGCTTAGCGTTGAAGGAGCAGTTCTTC
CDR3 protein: CASSLALKEQFF

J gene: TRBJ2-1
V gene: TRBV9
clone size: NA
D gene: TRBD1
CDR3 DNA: TGTGCCAGCAGTCCAGACAGGGGGTATGACAATGAGCAGTTCTTC
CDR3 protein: CASSPDRGYDNEQFF

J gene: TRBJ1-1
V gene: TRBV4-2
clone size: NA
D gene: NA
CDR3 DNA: TGTGCCAGCAGCCAAGATCCTAGGACAAGGGACACTGAAGCTTTCTTT
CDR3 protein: CASSQDPRTRDTEAFF

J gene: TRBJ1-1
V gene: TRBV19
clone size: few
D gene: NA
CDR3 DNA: TGTGCCAGTCTCAGGCAGGCGGACACTGAAGCTTTCTTT
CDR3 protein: CASLRQADTEAFF

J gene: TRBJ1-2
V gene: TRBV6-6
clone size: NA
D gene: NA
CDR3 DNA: TGTGCCAGCAGCCAAGGACAGCGGGGCTACACCTTC
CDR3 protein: CASSQGQRGYTF

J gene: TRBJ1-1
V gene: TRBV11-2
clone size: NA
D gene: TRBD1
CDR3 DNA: TGTGCCAGCAGCTTTAAGCAGGGGGAAAACACTGAAGCTTTCTTT
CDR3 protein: CASSFKQGENTEAFF

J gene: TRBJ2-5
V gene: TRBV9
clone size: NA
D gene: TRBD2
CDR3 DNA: TGTGCCAGCAGCGTAGCGGGACTAGCGGGGGGTAAACACCTCCAAGAGACCCAGTACTTC
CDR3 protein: CASSVAGLAGGKHLQETQYF

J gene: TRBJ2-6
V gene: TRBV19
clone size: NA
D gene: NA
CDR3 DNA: TGTGCCAGTTGGGTCCGGACTGGGGCCAACGTCCTGACTTTC
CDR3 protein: CASWVRTGANVLTF

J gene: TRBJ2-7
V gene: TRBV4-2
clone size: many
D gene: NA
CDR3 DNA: TGTGCCAGCAGCCAGGGGGGGGCGGAGATCTACGAGCAGTACTTC
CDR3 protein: CASSQGGAEIYEQYF

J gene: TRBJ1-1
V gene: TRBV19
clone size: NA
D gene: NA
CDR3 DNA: TGTGCCAGTAGTCTCTCCAACACTGAAGCTTTCTTT
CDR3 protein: CASSLSNTEAFF

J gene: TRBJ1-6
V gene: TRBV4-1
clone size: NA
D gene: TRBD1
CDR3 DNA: TGCGCCAGCAGCTTCGGGGGGACAGGGGGCAGCAGTTCACCCCTCCACTTT
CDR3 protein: CASSFGGTGGSSSPLHF

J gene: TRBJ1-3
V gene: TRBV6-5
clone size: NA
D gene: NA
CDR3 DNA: TGTGCCAGCAGTTACGGAAACACCATATATTTT
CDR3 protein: CASSYGNTIYF

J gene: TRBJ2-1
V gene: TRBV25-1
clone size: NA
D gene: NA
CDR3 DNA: TGTGCCAGCAGTGATAATAGCGGAACCTACAATGAGCAGTTCTTC
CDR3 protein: CASSDNSGTYNEQFF

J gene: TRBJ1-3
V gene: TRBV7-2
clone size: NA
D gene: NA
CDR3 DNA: TGTGCCAGCAGCACAGCCCGGGACTCGCGGAACACCATATATTTT
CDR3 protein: CASSTARDSRNTIYF

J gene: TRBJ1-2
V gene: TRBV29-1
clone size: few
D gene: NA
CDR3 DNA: TGCAGCGTTGAAGGCGACGCTGCTGGAGGCTACACCTTC
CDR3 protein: CSVEGDAAGGYTF

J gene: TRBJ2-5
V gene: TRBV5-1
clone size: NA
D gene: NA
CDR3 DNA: TGCGCCAGCAGTTCTACAGGGATCGGCCAAGAGACCCAGTACTTC
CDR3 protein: CASSSTGIGQETQYF

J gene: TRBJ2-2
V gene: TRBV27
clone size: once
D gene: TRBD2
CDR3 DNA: TGTGCCAGCAGTTTCAGGACTAGCTCCCTAGTGGTCGGGGAGCTGTTTTTT
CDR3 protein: CASSFRTSSLVVGELFF

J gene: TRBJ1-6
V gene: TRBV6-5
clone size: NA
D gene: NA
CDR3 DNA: TGTGCCAGCAGTTACGGGTCGATAGGGTCACCCCTCCACTTT
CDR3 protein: CASSYGSIGSPLHF

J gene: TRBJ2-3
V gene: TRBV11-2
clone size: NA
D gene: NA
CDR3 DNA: TGTGCCAGCAGCTTAGAGGGGGCGGGACTCACAGATACGCAGTATTTT
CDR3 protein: CASSLEGAGLTDTQYF

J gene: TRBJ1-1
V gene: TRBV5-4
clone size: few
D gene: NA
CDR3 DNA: TGTGCCAGTATGACGCCGAACACTGAAGCTTTCTTT
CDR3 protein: CASMTPNTEAFF

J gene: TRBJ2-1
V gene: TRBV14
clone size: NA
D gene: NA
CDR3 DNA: TGTGCCAGCAGCTTCCGCGTGGGGCCAGAGCAGTTCTTC
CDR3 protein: CASSFRVGPEQFF

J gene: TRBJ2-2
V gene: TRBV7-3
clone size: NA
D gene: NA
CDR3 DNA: TGTGCCAGCAGCTTATCCGGGGAAAGTTCCGGGGAGCTGTTTTTT
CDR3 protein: CASSLSGESSGELFF

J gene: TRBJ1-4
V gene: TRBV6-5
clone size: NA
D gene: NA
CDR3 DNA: TGTGCCAGCAGTTACAGTGAACAGGGACTGTATGAAAAACTGTTTTTT
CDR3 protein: CASSYSEQGLYEKLFF

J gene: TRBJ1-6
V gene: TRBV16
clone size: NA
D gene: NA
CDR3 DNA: TGTGCCAGCAGCCAATTTATAGGGTTTGGTAATTCACCCCTCCACTTT
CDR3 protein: CASSQFIGFGNSPLHF

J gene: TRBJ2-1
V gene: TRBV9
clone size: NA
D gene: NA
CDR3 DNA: TGTGCCAGCAGCCCACGCTCCCGTACGGGCTACAATGAGCAGTTCTTC
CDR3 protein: CASSPRSRTGYNEQFF

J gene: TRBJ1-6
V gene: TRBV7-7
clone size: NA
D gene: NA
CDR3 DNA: TGTGCCAGCAGCTCGACACGTAATTCACCCCTCCACTTT
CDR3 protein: CASSSTRNSPLHF

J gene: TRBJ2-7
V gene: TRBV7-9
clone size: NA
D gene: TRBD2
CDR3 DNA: TGTGCCAGCAGCTTAACCGAGGCTAGCGGGAGTAGAAACGAGCAGTACTTC
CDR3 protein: CASSLTEASGSRNEQYF

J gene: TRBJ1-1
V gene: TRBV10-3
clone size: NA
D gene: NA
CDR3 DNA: TGTGCCATCAGGGCGGGAGGGCAGAACACTGAAGCTTTCTTT
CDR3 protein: CAIRAGGQNTEAFF

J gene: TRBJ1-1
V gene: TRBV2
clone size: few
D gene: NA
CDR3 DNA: TGTGCCAGCAGCCGAGGGTCCGTCACTGAAGCTTTCTTT
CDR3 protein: CASSRGSVTEAFF

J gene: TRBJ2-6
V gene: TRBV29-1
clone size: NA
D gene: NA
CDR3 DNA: TGCAGCGTTGAGCCTGGGGCCAACGTCCTGACTTTC
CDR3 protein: CSVEPGANVLTF

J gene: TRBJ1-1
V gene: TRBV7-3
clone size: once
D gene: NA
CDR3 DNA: TGTGCCAGCAGCCCATCTTCGAACACTGAAGCTTTCTTT
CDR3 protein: CASSPSSNTEAFF

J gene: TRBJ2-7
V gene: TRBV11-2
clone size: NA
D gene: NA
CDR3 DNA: TGTGCCAGCAGCTTAGGATCACTTACCTACGAGCAGTACTTC
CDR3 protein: CASSLGSLTYEQYF

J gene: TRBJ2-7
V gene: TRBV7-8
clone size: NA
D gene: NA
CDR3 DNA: TGTGCCAGCAGCATCCGGGACTGGCGCGAGCAGTACTTC
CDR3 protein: CASSIRDWREQYF

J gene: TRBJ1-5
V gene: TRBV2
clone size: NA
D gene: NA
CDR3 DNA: TGTGCCAGCAAACAATCCGAGGCATCGAATCAGCCCCAGCATTTT
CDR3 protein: CASKQSEASNQPQHF

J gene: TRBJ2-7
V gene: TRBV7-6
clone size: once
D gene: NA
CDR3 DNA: TGTGCCAGCAGCTTAGCCCTAGCGCAACCTGAGCAGTACTTC
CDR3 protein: CASSLALAQPEQYF

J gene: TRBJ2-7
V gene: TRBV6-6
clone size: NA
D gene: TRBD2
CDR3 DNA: TGTGCCAGCAGTCCAAGACTAGCGGGGACCTACGAGCAGTACTTC
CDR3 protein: CASSPRLAGTYEQYF

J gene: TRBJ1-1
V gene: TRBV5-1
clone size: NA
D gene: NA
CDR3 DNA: TGCGCCAGCAGCTTGGCCGGACTACCGAACACTGAAGCTTTCTTT
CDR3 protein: CASSLAGLPNTEAFF

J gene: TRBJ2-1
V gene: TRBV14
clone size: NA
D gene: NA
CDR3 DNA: TGTGCCAGCAGCCAAGGGTCGGGACTGGCCTACAATGAGCAGTTCTTC
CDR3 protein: CASSQGSGLAYNEQFF

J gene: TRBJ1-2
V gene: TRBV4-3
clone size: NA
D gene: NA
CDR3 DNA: TGCGCCAGCAGCCAGGCCTCGAGTGGCTACACCTTC
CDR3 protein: CASSQASSGYTF

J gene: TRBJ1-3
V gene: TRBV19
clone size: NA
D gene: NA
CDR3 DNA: TGTGCCAGTAGTATAGGAAGTGTCCGCGCCGAATTT
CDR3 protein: CASSIGSVRAEF

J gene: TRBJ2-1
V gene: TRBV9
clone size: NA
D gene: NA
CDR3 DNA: TGTGCCAGCAGCCCCCGACAGGGACTCTCCAATGAGCAGTTCTTC
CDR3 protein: CASSPRQGLSNEQFF

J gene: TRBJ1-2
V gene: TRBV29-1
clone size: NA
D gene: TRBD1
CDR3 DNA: TGCAGCACAGGGACAGGCTATGGCTACACCTTC
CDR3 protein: CSTGTGYGYTF

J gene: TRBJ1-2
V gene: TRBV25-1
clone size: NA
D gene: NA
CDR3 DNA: TGTGCCAGCAGTGACGGGGCTAGGTATGGCTACACCTTC
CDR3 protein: CASSDGARYGYTF

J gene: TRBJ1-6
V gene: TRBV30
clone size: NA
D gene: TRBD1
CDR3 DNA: TGTGCCTGGAGTACCCGGGACAGATATAATTCACCCCTCCACTTT
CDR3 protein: CAWSTRDRYNSPLHF

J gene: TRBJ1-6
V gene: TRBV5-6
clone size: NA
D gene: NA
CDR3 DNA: TGTGCCAGCAGCGGCGGGAGATATGTTAATTCACCCCTCCACTTT
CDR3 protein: CASSGGRYVNSPLHF

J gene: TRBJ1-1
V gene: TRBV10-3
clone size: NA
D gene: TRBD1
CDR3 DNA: TGTGCCATCAGGGGGACAGGGGCCACTGAAGCTTTCTTT
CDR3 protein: CAIRGTGATEAFF

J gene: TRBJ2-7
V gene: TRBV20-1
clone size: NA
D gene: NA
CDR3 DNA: TGCAGTGCTATCGATTACGAGCAGTACTTC
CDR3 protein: CSAIDYEQYF

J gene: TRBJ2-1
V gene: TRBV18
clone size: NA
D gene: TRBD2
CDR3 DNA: TGTGCCAGCTCACCTCTAGCGGGGAAGTCCTACAATGAGCAGTTCTTC
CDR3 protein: CASSPLAGKSYNEQFF